This T cell receptor (beta chain) was sequenced in a study of blood T cells in healthy people across ages. The CDR3 length is 15 residues. Trimming stripped 1 base from V and 5 bases from J, with 13 bases between. Germline-derived CDR1 and CDR2 are SGHVS and FQNEAQ. A second PCR, run for about 6 to 12 cycles, used a sample-barcoded 5' primer plus a J-beta primer mix. Every individual sample yielded 3 million or more paired-end reads (each containing CDR3). MiXCR, run by TCRdb on the 5' RACE reads, gives a single entry per CDR3 protein. Of 1.5 million to 2 million distinct CDR3 sequences detected, about 50% appear once; the ten largest clones hold approximately 2.1%.

The sequence was collected from a woman between 40 and 50 years old in good health. The chain combines TRBV7-8 with TRBJ2-3; tentative D call: TRBD2 (5 bases). Sequenced input: blood. CDR3 sequence: CASSLVIAAGDTQYF. CDR3 coding DNA: TGTGCCAGCAGCTTAGTGATCGCTGCGGGAGATACGCAGTATTTT. Drawing the rest from reference TRBV7-8 and TRBJ2-3, the complete variable domain is GAGVSQSPRYKVAKRGQDVALRCDPISGHVSLFWYQQALGQGPEFLTYFQNEAQLDKSGLPSDRFFAERPEGSVSTLKIQRTQQEDSAVYLCASSLVIAAGDTQYFGPGTRLTVL.